These 15 T cell receptor beta chains originate from one sample sequenced in a study of blood T cells in healthy people across ages. Through a sample-barcoded 5' primer and a J-beta primer mix, a second PCR was run for roughly 6 to 12 cycles. TCRdb ran MiXCR on the 5' RACE reads and lists one entry per CDR3 protein. Of fewer than 700,000 distinct CDR3 sequences in the sample, 40% to 55% are singletons; the top ten hold around 23%. Source material: blood. The receptors were sampled from an older man in good health.

This chain joins TRBV11-1 and TRBJ2-7; TRBD1 agrees at 7 bases. The trim removed 4 bases at V and 4 bases at J, leaving 7 bases unmatched. The CDR3 runs to 14 residues. Germline lookup yields CDR1 SGHAT and CDR2 FQDESV (reference sequence). In DNA, the CDR3 is TGTGCCAGCAGCTCTCGGGACAGACTGTACGAGCAGTACTTC. It encodes CASSSRDRLYEQYF.

This clonotype was recorded a few times. The chain is built from TRBV24-1 and TRBJ2-5; 7 nucleotides agree with TRBD1. The CDR3 loop spans 15 amino acids. The V gene's germline CDR1 is KGHDR and CDR2 SFDVKD. The V gene end was trimmed by 4 bases and the J gene end by 0 bases; junction bases not matched to a gene: 4. DNA for the CDR3: TGTGCCACCAGTGACCCGGACAGGTACCAAGAGACCCAGTACTTC. Its protein is CATSDPDRYQETQYF.

The J gene is TRBJ2-3, the V gene TRBV9; D is unresolved. The CDR3 length is 13 residues. Trimming took 5 bases from V and 2 from J, leaving 9 bases between them. Germline V CDR1 and CDR2: SGDLS, YYNGEE. Here the CDR3 DNA reads TGTGCCAGCAGTCCTTTTGTCACAGATACGCAGTATTTT. It codes for CASSPFVTDTQYF.

The CDR3 region has the DNA TGTGCCAGCAGCACTAAACAGGGGGGTGGTGGTGGCTACACCTTC. It codes for CASSTKQGGGGGYTF. The rearrangement links TRBV21-1 to TRBJ1-2; the listed D gene, TRBD1, was not tested against the DNA. TRBV21-1 constitutes a pseudogene. The CDR3 has 15 residues.

This chain connects TRBV4-1 to TRBJ2-7; 13 positions agree with TRBD2. The CDR3 spans 16 residues. The ends lost 4 bases at V and 0 bases at J; junction bases unmatched: 3. The germline CDR1 and CDR2 sequences are MGHRA and YSYEKL. CDR3 nucleotide sequence: TGCGCCAGCAGCCGGGGACTAGCGGGATCCTCCTACGAGCAGTACTTC. Encoded protein: CASSRGLAGSSYEQYF.

The chain couples TRBV5-6 to TRBJ2-7; TRBD1 might be the D (6 bases). The germline gives CDR1 SGHDT, CDR2 YYEEEE. The V end lost 0 bases, the J end lost 7 bases, and 17 bases lay between the germline ends. There are 15 residues in the CDR3. CDR3 DNA: TGTGCCAGCAGCTTGGCAGGGACATTCTTTAATGAGCAGTACTTC. Translated: CASSLAGTFFNEQYF.

This clonotype was counted at least ten times. The chain links TRBV9 to TRBJ2-1; 8 nucleotides line up with TRBD2. Germline lookup yields CDR1 SGDLS and CDR2 YYNGEE. J was trimmed by 8 bases and V by 3 bases; bases with no gene match: 4. The CDR3 runs to 13 residues. The DNA of the CDR3 is TGTGCCAGCAGCGGCCTAGCGGGCGATGAGCAGTTCTTC. Translation: CASSGLAGDEQFF. The whole variable domain, remainder taken from reference TRBV9 and TRBJ2-1, is DSGVTQTPKHLITATGQRVTLRCSPRSGDLSVYWYQQSLDQGLQFLIQYYNGEERAKGNILERFSAQQFPDLHSELNLSSLELGDSALYFCASSGLAGDEQFFGPGTRLTVL.

The rearrangement links TRBV10-2 to TRBJ2-7; the D is unclear. Germline V gene lookup returns CDR1 WSHSY and CDR2 SAAADI. Trimming shortened V by 7 bases and J by 3 bases, and 7 bases separated the two germline ends. There are 11 residues in the CDR3. CDR3 sequence: CASTLGYEQYF. The CDR3 nucleotides read TGCGCCAGCACCTTAGGCTACGAGCAGTACTTC.

In the case of this clonotype: An end of the junction does not agree with germline; a read error may underlie this. The chain carries TRBV7-7 and TRBJ2-5; D unresolved. Germline V gene lookup returns CDR1 SSHAT and CDR2 FNYEAQ (reference sequence). This CDR3 region has 13 residues. The CDR3 loop is CASSLRVKETQYF. CDR3 DNA: TGTGCTAGCAGCTTACGGGTTAAAGAGACCCAGTACTTC.

The chain couples TRBV29-1 to TRBJ2-3; D might be TRBD2 (5 bases). V shed 3 bases and J shed 8 bases, with 12 bases lying between them. Per the germline V gene, CDR1 is SQVTM and CDR2 is ANQGSEA. CDR3 length: 12 amino acids. The CDR3 nucleotides are TGCAGCGTTGAGGTGGGAGCATCTACGCAGTATTTT. Amino acids: CSVEVGASTQYF.

The chain has TRBV20-1 and TRBJ2-2; 7 positions match TRBD1. Looked up from germline, CDR1 is DFQATT and CDR2 is SNEGSKA (reference sequence). The CDR3 covers 15 residues. The ends lost 0 bases at V and 3 bases at J; junction bases unmatched: 4. As DNA, the CDR3 is TGCAGTGCTAGAGATCGAGGGGGCCACACCGGGGAGCTGTTTTTT. It is translated as CSARDRGGHTGELFF.

V is TRBV3-1 and J is TRBJ2-5; D is possibly TRBD1 (5 bases). The CDR3 runs to 16 residues. The germline CDR1 and CDR2 sequences are LGHDT and YNNKEL (reference sequence). V was trimmed by 0 bases and J by 2 bases, leaving 13 bases between them. In nucleotides, the CDR3 is TGTGCCAGCAGCCAAGACTTCAGGGTATTTCAAGAGACCCAGTACTTC. This codes for CASSQDFRVFQETQYF.

The gene calls are TRBV11-3 and TRBJ2-5; 7 bases are shared with TRBD1. The CDR3 has 13 amino acids. CDR1 SGHNT and CDR2 YENEEA come from the germline V gene. Losses at the gene ends were 6 bases for V and 3 bases for J; bases not matched to a gene: 4. The CDR3 DNA sequence: TGTGCCAGCAGGCACACAGGGGAAGAGACCCAGTACTTC. Translating it yields CASRHTGEETQYF. Full variable domain (rest looked up from reference TRBV11-3 and TRBJ2-5): EAGVVQSPRYKIIEKKQPVAFWCNPISGHNTLYWYLQNLGQGPELLIRYENEEAVDDSQLPKDRFSAERLKGVDSTLKIQPAELGDSAVYLCASRHTGEETQYFGPGTRLLVL.

This clonotype was detected a few times. A read error may be the cause here, since a much bigger clone is one base away. The V call is TRBV6-6, the J call TRBJ2-3; D remains ambiguous. Germline V gene sequence: CDR1 MNHNY, CDR2 SVGAGI (reference sequence). CDR3 length equals 14 residues. DNA for the CDR3: TGTGCCAGCAGTGACTCGGCCCCCGTAGGTCCGCAGTATTTT. Translation gives CASSDSAPVGPQYF.

The chain employs TRBV5-1 and TRBJ2-1; D might be TRBD2 (5 bases). This CDR3 has 14 amino acids. Germline CDR1 and CDR2: SGHRS and YFSETQ. The V and J ends lost 4 bases and 6 bases respectively, with 14 bases between them. CDR3: CASSPPSGINEQFF. The CDR3 DNA follows: TGCGCCAGCAGCCCCCCTTCGGGGATCAATGAGCAGTTCTTC.